The clone carrying this T cell receptor (beta chain) was counted only a few times. Its target is not known. These data belong to a study of cytomegalovirus exposure and HLA in healthy donors. Study outcomes and limitations: Information on immune exposure was restricted to one variable (CMV serostatus). A list of 164 TCR beta chains associated with cytomegalovirus was given. In an earlier analysis, most TCR beta V segments were productive about 87% or about 30% of the time.

It was with 60 Vbeta and 13 Jbeta primers that the PCR ran. Repertoires were generated with immunoSEQ multiplex PCR, while TCRdb's copy carries only in-frame clones and drops some. The table has approximately 54,000 clones, approximately 81% seen once; the top ten hold approximately 3%. While unrecorded immune exposures were likely, the donors were nominally healthy when sampled. The TCR was taken from a woman aged 18 to 35 in good health and CMV-seronegative. Sequencing was carried out using PBMCs.

The CDR3 DNA reads TGTGCCAGCAGCCCGGGGGGAGATGTTCACGAGCAGTACTTC. This codes for CASSPGGDVHEQYF. The chain employs TRBV11-3 and TRBJ2-7, with 7 bases matching TRBD2. V gave up 5 bases and J gave up 5 bases; unmatched junction bases: 9. The germline gives CDR1 SGHNT, CDR2 YENEEA. This CDR3 has 14 residues.